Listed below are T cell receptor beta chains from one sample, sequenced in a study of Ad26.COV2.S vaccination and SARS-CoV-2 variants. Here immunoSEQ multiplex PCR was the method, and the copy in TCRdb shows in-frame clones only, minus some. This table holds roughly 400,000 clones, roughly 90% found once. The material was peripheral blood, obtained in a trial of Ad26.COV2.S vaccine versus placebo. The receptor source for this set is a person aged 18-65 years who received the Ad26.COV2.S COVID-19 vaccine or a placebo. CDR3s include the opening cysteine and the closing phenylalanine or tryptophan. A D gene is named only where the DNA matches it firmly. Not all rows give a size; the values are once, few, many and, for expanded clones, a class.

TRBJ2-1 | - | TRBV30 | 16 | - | CAWSLFWGETQDEQFF | TGTGCCTGGAGTCTCTTCTGGGGGGAGACCCAAGATGAGCAGTTCTTC
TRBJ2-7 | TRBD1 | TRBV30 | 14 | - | CAWRKTGGSYEQYF | TGTGCCTGGAGGAAGACAGGGGGCAGCTACGAGCAGTACTTC
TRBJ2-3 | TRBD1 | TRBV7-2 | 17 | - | CASSVTYRDRPTDTQYF | TGTGCCAGCAGCGTCACTTACCGGGACAGACCCACAGATACGCAGTATTTT
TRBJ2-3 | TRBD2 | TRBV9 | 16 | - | CASSVRAGDITDTQYF | TGTGCCAGCAGCGTCCGAGCGGGGGACATCACAGATACGCAGTATTTT
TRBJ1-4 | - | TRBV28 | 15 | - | CASSVSTPTNEKLFF | TGTGCCAGCAGTGTCTCGACACCAACTAATGAAAAACTGTTTTTT
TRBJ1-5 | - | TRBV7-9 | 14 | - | CASSFTDSNQPQHF | TGTGCCAGCAGCTTTACAGATAGCAATCAGCCCCAGCATTTT
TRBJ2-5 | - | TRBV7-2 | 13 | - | CASSPYSQETQYF | TGTGCCAGCAGCCCGTATTCCCAAGAGACCCAGTACTTC
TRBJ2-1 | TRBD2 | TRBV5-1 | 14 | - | CASSPGLAGARAFF | TGCGCCAGCAGCCCGGGACTAGCGGGGGCTCGCGCGTTCTTC
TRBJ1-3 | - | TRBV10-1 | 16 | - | CASSDRGKSSGNTIYF | TGCGCCAGCAGTGATAGGGGGAAAAGCTCTGGAAACACCATATATTTT
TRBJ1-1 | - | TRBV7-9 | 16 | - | CASSLALGGLNTEAFF | TGTGCCAGCAGCTTAGCGCTGGGGGGACTGAACACTGAAGCTTTCTTT
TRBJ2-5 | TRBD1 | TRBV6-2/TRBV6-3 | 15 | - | CASSYDAGGLETQYF | TGTGCCAGCAGTTACGACGCAGGGGGCCTAGAGACCCAGTACTTC
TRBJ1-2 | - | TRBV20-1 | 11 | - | CSARAVWGYTF | TGCAGTGCTAGAGCGGTCTGGGGCTACACCTTC
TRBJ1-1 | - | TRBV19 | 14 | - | CASSYQGPGLEAFF | TGTGCCAGTAGTTACCAGGGGCCGGGACTTGAAGCTTTCTTT
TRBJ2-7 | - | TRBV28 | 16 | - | CASSSGTRVLAYEQYF | TGTGCCAGCAGTTCCGGGACCCGAGTACTAGCCTACGAGCAGTACTTC
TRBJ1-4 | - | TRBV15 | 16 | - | CATSRDRGGSHEKLFF | TGTGCCACCAGCAGAGATCGGGGGGGAAGTCATGAAAAACTGTTTTTT
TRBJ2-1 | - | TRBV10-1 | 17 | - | CASSVVNRKSSYNEQFF | TGCGCCAGCAGTGTCGTAAACAGAAAAAGCTCCTACAATGAGCAGTTCTTC
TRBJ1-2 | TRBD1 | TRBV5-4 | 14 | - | CASRTMTGGDGYTF | TGTGCCAGCAGGACCATGACAGGGGGCGATGGCTACACCTTC
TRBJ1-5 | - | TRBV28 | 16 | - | CASSRQGPGTDQPQHF | TGTGCCAGCAGCCGCCAAGGACCGGGGACTGATCAGCCCCAGCATTTT
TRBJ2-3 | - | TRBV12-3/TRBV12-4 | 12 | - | CASSPTRDTQYF | TGTGCCAGCAGCCCGACTAGGGATACGCAGTATTTT
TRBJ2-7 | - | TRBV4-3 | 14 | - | CASSQDLGSYEQYF | TGCGCCAGCAGCCAAGATTTAGGCTCCTACGAGCAGTACTTC
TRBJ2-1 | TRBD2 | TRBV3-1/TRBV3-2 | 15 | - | CASSKAGGSYNEQFF | TGTGCCAGCAGCAAAGCGGGGGGATCCTACAATGAGCAGTTCTTC
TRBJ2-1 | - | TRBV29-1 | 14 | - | CSAEPHSSYNEQFF | TGCAGCGCGGAGCCCCATAGCTCCTACAATGAGCAGTTCTTC
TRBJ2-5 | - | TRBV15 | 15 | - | CATSRAQLSEETQYF | TGTGCCACCAGCAGAGCCCAGTTGTCAGAAGAGACCCAGTACTTC
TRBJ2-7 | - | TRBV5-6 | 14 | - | CASSSPTTSYEQYF | TGTGCCAGCAGCTCCCCGACTACATCCTACGAGCAGTACTTC
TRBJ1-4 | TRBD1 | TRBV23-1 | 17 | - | CASSQYRDRGSNEKLFF | TGCGCCAGCAGTCAATACCGCGACAGGGGATCTAATGAAAAACTGTTTTTT
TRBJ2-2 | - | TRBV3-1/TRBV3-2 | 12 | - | CASSYNTGELFF | TGTGCCAGCAGCTATAACACCGGGGAGCTGTTTTTT
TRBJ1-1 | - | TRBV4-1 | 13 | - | CASSQDEYREAFF | TGCGCCAGCAGCCAAGATGAGTACAGGGAAGCTTTCTTT
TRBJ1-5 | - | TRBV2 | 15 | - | CASSTYRASNQPQHF | TGTGCCAGCAGTACCTACAGGGCGAGCAATCAGCCCCAGCATTTT
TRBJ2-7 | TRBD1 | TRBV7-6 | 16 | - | CASSYQRDRVSHEQYF | TGTGCCAGCAGCTACCAACGGGACAGGGTCTCCCACGAGCAGTACTTC
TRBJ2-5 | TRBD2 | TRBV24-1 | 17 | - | CATSDFSPSGGIEAQYF | TGTGCCACCAGTGATTTCTCCCCTAGCGGGGGGATCGAAGCCCAGTACTTC
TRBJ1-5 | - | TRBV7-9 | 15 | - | CASSEFRDGNRPQHF | TGTGCCAGCAGCGAATTCCGGGACGGCAATCGGCCCCAGCATTTT
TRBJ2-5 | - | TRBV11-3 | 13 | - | CASSSAVQETQYF | TGTGCCAGCAGCTCGGCGGTCCAAGAGACCCAGTACTTC
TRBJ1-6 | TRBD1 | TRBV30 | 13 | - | CAWRVTGDSPLHF | TGTGCCTGGAGAGTGACAGGGGATTCACCCCTCCACTTT
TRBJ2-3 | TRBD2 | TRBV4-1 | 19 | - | CASSQEHTLAGAVTDTQYF | TGCGCCAGCAGCCAAGAACATACCTTAGCGGGGGCTGTCACAGATACGCAGTATTTT
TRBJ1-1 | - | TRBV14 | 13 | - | CASSPGLRTEAFF | TGTGCCAGCAGCCCGGGACTTCGCACTGAAGCTTTCTTT
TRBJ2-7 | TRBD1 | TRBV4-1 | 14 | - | CASSQVQGAYEQYF | TGCGCCAGCAGCCAAGTACAGGGGGCTTACGAGCAGTACTTC
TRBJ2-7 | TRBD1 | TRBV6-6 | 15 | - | CASSFSTGDPYEQYF | TGTGCCAGCAGTTTCTCGACAGGGGATCCCTACGAGCAGTACTTC
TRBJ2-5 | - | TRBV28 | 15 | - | CASSFSGPFQETQYF | TGTGCCAGCAGTTTTTCCGGACCCTTTCAAGAGACCCAGTACTTC
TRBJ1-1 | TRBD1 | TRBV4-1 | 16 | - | CASSQDPGQRNTEAFF | TGCGCCAGCAGCCAAGACCCGGGACAGCGAAACACTGAAGCTTTCTTT
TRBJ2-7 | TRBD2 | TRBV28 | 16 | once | CASSLSPAGGPYEQYF | TGTGCCAGCAGCCTATCTCCAGCGGGGGGCCCCTACGAGCAGTACTTC
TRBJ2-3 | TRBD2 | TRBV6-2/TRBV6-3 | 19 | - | CASSYPSLADSGGTDTQYF | TGTGCCAGCAGTTACCCCAGTCTCGCTGATAGCGGGGGCACAGATACGCAGTATTTT
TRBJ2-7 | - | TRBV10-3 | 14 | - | CAISAGVKAYEQYF | TGTGCCATCAGTGCCGGGGTTAAAGCCTACGAGCAGTACTTC